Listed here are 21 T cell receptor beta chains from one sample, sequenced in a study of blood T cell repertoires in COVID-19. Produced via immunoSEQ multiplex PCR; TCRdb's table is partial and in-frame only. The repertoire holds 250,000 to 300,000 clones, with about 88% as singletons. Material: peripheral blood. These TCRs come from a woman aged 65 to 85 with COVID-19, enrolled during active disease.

CDR3 region: CASSPLAGGQETQYF. DNA for the CDR3: TGTGCCAGCAGTCCTCTAGCGGGGGGACAGGAGACCCAGTACTTC. The chain links TRBV27 to TRBJ2-5; 11 bases align to TRBD2. Germline V CDR1 and CDR2: MNHEY, SMNVEV (reference sequence). The CDR3 runs to 15 residues. V shed 5 bases, J shed 5 bases, and the junction held 7 bases outside the gene matches.

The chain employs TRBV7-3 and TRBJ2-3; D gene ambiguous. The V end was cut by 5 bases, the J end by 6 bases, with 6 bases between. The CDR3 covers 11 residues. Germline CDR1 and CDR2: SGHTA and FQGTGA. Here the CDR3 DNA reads TGTGCCAGCAGCGTCCGGGATACGCAGTATTTT. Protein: CASSVRDTQYF.

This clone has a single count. CDR3 region: CASSLQGLSGNTIYF. CDR3 in DNA: TGCGCCAGCAGCTTGCAGGGTCTCTCTGGAAACACCATATATTTT. The chain has TRBV5-1 and TRBJ1-3; D is possibly TRBD1 (5 bases). From germline, CDR1 is SGHRS and CDR2 YFSETQ. This CDR3 is built from 15 residues. Trimming removed 1 base from V and 0 bases from J, with 8 bases in between.

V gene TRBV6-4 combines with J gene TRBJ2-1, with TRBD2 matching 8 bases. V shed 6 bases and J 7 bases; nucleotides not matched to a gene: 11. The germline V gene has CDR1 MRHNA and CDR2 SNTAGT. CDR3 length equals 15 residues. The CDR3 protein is CASRVQGTSGNEQFF. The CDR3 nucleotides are TGTGCCAGCAGAGTCCAAGGGACTAGTGGAAATGAGCAGTTCTTC.

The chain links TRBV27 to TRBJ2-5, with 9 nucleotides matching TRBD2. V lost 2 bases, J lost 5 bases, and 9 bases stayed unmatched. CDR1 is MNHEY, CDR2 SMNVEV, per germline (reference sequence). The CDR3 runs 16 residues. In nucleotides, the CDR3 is TGTGCCAGCAGTTTAGAGCGAGGCGGGGGGGCCGAGACCCAGTACTTC. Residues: CASSLERGGGAETQYF.

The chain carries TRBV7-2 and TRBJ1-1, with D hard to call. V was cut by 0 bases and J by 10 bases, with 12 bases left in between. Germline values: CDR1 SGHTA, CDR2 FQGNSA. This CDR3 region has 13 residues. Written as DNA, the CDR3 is TGTGCCAGCAGCTTAGCCCTCTCATCAGGAGCTTTCTTT. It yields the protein CASSLALSSGAFF.

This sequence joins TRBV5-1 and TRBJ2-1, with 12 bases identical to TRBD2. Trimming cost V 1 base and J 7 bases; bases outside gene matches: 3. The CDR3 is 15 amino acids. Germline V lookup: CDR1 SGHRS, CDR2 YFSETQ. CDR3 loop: CASSLTSGGWNEQFF. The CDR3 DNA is TGCGCCAGCAGCTTGACTAGCGGGGGGTGGAATGAGCAGTTCTTC.

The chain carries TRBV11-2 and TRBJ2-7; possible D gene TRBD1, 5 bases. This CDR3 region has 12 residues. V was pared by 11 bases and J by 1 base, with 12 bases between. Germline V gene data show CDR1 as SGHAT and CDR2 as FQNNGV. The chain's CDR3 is CAGGAGSYEQYF. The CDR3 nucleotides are TGTGCCGGTGGGGCAGGTTCCTACGAGCAGTACTTC.

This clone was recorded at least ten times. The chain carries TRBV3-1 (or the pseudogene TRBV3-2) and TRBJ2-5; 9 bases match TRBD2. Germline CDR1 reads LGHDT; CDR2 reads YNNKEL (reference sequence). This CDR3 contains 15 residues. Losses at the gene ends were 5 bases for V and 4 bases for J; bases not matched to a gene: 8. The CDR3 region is CASSTGASGVETQYF. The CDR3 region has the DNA TGTGCCAGCAGCACGGGCGCTAGCGGGGTAGAGACCCAGTACTTC.

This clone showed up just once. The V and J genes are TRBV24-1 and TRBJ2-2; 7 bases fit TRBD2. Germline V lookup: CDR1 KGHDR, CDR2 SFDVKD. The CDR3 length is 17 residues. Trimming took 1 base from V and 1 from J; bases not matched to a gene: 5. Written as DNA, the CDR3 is TGTGCCACCAGTGATTTCGGTCTAGCGGAGAACACCGGGGAGCTGTTTTTT. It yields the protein CATSDFGLAENTGELFF.

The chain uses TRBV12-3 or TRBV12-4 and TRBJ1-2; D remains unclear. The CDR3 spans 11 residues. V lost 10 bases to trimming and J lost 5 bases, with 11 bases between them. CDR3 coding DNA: TGTGCCACCTCAGCGAGTTATGGCTACACCTTC. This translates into CATSASYGYTF.

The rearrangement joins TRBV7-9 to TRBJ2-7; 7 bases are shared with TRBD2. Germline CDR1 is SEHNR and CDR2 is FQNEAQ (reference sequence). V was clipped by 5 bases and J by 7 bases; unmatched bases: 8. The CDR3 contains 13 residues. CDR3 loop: CASSTTVGGEQYF. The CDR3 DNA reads TGTGCCAGCAGCACCACAGTGGGGGGGGAGCAGTACTTC.

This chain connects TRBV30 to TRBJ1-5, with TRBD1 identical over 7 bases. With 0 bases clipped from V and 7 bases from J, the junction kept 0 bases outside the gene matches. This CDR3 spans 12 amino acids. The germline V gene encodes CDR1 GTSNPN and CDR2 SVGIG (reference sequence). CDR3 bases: TGTGCCTGGAGTGTACAGGGGCAGCCCCAGCATTTT. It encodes CAWSVQGQPQHF.

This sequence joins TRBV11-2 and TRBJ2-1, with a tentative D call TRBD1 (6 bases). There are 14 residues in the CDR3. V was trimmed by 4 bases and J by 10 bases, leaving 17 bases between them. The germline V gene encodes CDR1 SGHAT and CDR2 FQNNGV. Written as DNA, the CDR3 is TGTGCCAGCAGCTCCACCTACGGGACAAACGAGCAGTTCTTC. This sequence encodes CASSSTYGTNEQFF.

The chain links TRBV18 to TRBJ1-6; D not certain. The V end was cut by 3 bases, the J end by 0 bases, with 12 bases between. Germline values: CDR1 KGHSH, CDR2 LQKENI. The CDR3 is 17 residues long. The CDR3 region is CASSPTGGSSYNSPLHF. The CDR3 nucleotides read TGTGCCAGCTCACCCACGGGTGGGAGCTCCTATAATTCACCCCTCCACTTT.

In nucleotides, the CDR3 is TGCAGCGTTGAAGACGGAACCCGGGGGGGGAATGAGCAGTTCTTC. Amino acids: CSVEDGTRGGNEQFF. This chain uses TRBV29-1 with TRBJ2-1, with TRBD2 matching over 8 bases. The CDR3 loop spans 15 amino acids. V dropped 0 bases and J dropped 7; count of bases not matched to a gene: 8. Per the germline V gene, CDR1 is SQVTM and CDR2 is ANQGSEA.

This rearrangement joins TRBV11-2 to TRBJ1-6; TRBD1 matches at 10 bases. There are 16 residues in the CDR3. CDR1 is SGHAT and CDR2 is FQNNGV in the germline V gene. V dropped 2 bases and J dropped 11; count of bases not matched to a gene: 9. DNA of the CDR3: TGTGCCAGCAGCTTAAGAGAACCGGGACAGGGGACACCCCTCCACTTT. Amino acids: CASSLREPGQGTPLHF.

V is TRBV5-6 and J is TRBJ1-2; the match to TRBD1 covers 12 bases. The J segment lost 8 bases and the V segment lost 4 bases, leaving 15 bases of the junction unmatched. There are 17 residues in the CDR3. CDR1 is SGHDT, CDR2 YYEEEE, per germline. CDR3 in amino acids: CASSPTMPGQGAFGYTF. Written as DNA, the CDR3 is TGTGCCAGCAGCCCCACTATGCCGGGACAGGGGGCGTTCGGCTACACCTTC.

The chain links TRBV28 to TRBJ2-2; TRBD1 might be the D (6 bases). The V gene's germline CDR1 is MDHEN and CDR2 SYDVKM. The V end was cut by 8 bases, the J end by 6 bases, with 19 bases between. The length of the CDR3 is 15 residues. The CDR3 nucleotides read TGTGCCAGCGGAGAAACAGGGAGCGCTGCCGGGGAGCTGTTTTTT. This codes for CASGETGSAAGELFF.

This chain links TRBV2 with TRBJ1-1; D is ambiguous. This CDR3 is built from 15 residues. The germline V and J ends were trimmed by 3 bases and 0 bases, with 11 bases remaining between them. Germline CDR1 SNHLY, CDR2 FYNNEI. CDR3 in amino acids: CASSDRFSMNTEAFF. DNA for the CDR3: TGTGCCAGCAGTGATAGATTCTCCATGAACACTGAAGCTTTCTTT.

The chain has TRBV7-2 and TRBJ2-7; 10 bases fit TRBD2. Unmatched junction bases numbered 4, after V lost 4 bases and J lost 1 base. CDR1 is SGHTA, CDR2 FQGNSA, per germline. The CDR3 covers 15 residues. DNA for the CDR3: TGTGCCAGCAGCTCTAGCGGGGGCCCTTCCTACGAGCAGTACTTC. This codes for CASSSSGGPSYEQYF.